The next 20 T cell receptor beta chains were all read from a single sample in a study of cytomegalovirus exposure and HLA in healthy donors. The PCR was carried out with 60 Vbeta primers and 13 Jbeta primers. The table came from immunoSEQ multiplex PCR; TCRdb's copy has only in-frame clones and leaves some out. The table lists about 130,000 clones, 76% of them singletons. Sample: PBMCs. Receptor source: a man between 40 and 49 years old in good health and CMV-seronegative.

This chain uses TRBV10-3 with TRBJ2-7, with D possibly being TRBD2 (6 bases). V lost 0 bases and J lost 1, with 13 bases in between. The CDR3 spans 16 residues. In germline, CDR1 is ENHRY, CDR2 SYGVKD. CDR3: CAISESGTSGSYEQYF. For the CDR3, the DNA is TGTGCCATCAGTGAGTCCGGGACTTCGGGATCCTACGAGCAGTACTTC.

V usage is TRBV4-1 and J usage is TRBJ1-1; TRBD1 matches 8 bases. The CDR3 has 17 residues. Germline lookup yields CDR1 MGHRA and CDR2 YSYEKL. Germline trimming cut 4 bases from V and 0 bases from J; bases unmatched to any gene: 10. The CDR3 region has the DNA TGCGCCAGCAGCCTAGCCAACAGGGGGGCCCTGAACACTGAAGCTTTCTTT. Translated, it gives CASSLANRGALNTEAFF.

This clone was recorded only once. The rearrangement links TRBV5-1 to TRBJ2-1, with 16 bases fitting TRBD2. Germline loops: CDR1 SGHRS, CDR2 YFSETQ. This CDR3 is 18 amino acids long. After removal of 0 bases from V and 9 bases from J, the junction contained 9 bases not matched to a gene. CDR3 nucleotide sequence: TGCGCCAGCAGCTTGGAGGTGGGACTAGCGGGAGGGCGGAGTGAGCAGTTCTTC. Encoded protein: CASSLEVGLAGGRSEQFF.

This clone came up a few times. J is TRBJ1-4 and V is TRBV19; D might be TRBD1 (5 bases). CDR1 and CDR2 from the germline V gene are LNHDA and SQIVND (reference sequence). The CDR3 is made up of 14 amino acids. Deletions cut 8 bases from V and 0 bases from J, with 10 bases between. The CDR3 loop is CASGGTATNEKLFF. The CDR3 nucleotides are TGTGCCAGTGGCGGGACGGCAACTAATGAAAAACTGTTTTTT.

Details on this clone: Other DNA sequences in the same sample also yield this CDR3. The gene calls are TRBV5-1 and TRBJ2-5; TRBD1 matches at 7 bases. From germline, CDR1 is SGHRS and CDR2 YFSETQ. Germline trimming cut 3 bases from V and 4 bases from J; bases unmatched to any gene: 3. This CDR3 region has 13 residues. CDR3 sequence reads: CASSSGQVETQYF. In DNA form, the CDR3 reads TGCGCCAGCAGCTCCGGACAGGTAGAGACCCAGTACTTC.

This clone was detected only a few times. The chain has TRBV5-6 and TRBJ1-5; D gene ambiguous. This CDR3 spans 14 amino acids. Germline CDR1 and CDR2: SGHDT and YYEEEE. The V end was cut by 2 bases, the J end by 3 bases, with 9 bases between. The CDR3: CASSFFFSNQPQHF. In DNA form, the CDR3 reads TGTGCCAGCAGCTTTTTCTTTTCCAATCAGCCCCAGCATTTT.

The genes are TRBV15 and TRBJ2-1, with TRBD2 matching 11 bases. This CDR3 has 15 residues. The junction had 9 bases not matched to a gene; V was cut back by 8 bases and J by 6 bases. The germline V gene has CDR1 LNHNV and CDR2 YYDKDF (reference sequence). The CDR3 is CATGQTSGTFNEQFF. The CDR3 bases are TGTGCCACCGGACAGACTAGCGGGACCTTCAATGAGCAGTTCTTC.

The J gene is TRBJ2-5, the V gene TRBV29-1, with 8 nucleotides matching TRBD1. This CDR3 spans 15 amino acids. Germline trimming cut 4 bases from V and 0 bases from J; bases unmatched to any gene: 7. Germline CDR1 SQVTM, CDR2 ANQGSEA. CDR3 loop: CSVGRGQVDQETQYF. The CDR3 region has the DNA TGCAGCGTTGGGCGGGGACAGGTCGACCAAGAGACCCAGTACTTC.

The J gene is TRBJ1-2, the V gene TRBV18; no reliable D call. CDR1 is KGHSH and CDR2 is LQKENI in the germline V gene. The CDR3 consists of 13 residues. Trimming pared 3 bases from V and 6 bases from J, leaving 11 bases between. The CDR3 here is CASSPPTRHGYTF. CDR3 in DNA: TGTGCCAGCTCACCTCCGACACGGCATGGCTACACCTTC.

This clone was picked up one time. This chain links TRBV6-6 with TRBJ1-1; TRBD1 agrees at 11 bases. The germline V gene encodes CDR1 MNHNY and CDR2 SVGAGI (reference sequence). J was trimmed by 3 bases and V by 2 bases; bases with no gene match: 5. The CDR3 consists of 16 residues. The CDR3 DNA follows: TGTGCCAGCAGTTACCCACCGGGACAGGGGGACACTGAAGCTTTCTTT. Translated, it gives CASSYPPGQGDTEAFF.

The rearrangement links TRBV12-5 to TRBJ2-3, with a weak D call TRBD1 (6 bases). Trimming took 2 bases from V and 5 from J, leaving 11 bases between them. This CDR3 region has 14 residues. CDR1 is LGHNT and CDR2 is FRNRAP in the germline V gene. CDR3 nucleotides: TGTGCTAGTGGTTTGTCCACAGGGATAGATACGCAGTATTTT. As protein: CASGLSTGIDTQYF.

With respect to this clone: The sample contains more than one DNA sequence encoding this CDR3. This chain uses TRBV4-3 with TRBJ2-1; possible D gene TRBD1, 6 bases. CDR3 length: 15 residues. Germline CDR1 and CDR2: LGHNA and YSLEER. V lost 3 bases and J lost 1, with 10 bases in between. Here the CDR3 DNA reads TGCGCCAGCAGCCAGTCAAGGGGGTCCTACAATGAGCAGTTCTTC. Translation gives CASSQSRGSYNEQFF.

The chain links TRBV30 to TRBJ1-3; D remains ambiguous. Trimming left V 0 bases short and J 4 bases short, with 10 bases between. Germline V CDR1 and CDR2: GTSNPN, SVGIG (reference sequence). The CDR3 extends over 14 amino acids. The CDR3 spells CAWSVKHGGNTIYF. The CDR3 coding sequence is TGTGCCTGGAGTGTGAAACACGGGGGAAACACCATATATTTT.

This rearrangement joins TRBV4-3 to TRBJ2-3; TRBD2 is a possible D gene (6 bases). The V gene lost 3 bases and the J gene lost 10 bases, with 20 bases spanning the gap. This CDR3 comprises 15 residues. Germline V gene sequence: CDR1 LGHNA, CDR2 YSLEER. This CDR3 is CASSQGGDRDWAQYF. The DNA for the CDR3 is TGCGCCAGCAGCCAGGGCGGAGACCGGGACTGGGCGCAGTATTTT.

The CDR3 here is CASEGQRNYGYTF. The CDR3 bases are TGTGCCAGCGAGGGACAGAGGAACTATGGCTACACCTTC. The V gene is TRBV6-4, the J gene TRBJ1-2, with 7 bases that match TRBD1. Germline trimming cut 8 bases from V and 2 bases from J; bases unmatched to any gene: 5. Germline CDR1 and CDR2: MRHNA and SNTAGT. This CDR3 comprises 13 residues.

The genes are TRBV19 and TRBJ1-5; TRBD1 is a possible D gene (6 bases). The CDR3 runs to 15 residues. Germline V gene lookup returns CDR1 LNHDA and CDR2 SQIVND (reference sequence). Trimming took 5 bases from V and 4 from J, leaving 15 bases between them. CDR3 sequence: CASSGSTGPNQPQHF. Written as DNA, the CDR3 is TGTGCCAGTAGTGGCTCGACAGGCCCAAATCAGCCCCAGCATTTT.

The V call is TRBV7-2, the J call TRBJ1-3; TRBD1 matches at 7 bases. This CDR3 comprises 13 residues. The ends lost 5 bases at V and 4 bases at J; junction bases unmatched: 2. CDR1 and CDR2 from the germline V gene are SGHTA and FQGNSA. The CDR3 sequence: CASSGQEGNTIYF. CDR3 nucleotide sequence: TGTGCCAGCAGCGGACAGGAGGGAAACACCATATATTTT.

CDR3 in amino acids: CASSGRGATEAFF. The CDR3 DNA reads TGTGCCAGCAGTGGGAGGGGTGCCACTGAAGCTTTCTTT. This rearrangement joins TRBV25-1 to TRBJ1-1, with D possibly being TRBD1 (5 bases). CDR3 length equals 13 residues. CDR1 and CDR2 from the germline V gene are MGHDK and SYGVNS. V lost 4 bases, J lost 4 bases, and 10 bases lay in between.

The CDR3 protein is CASSTRLRADTQYF. The DNA for the CDR3 is TGTGCCAGCAGCACAAGGTTGAGGGCAGATACGCAGTATTTT. The chain carries TRBV7-8 and TRBJ2-3; tentative D call: TRBD2 (5 bases). Trimming removed 5 bases at V and 4 bases at J, with 13 bases between. This CDR3 contains 14 residues. Germline V lookup: CDR1 SGHVS, CDR2 FQNEAQ.

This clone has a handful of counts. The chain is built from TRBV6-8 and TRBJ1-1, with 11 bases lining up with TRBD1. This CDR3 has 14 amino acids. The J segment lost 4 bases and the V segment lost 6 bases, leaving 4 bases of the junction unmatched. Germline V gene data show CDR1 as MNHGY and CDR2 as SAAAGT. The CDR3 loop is CASRQGTGGTEAFF. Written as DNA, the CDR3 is TGTGCCAGCAGACAAGGGACAGGGGGCACTGAAGCTTTCTTT.